These T cell receptor beta chains were read from a single sample in a study of cytomegalovirus exposure and HLA in healthy donors. The assay was immunoSEQ multiplex PCR, and TCRdb's table has in-frame clones only and misses some. In the table there are more than 60,000 clones, 74% of which are singletons. Source material: PBMCs. The receptors come from a man in his forties in good health and CMV-seropositive. Both conserved end residues are part of each CDR3. A D gene is named only where the DNA matches it firmly. Size values are once, few and many counts, or a class for expanded clones, and some rows have none.

v_gene,abundance,j_gene,d_gene,CDR3aa
TRBV18,.,TRBJ2-3,.,CASSPSAASTDTQYF
TRBV2,.,TRBJ2-5,.,CASSDDTRETQYF
TRBV19,.,TRBJ1-1,.,CASSLGGPNTEAFF
TRBV19,.,TRBJ1-2,TRBD1,CASNPDRAWDGYTF
TRBV28,.,TRBJ1-2,.,CASSPPGGGGYGYTF
TRBV9,few,TRBJ2-1,TRBD2,CASTHGGAPYNEQFF
TRBV28,.,TRBJ1-5,.,CASTWGDRRNQPQHF
TRBV5-4,.,TRBJ2-1,TRBD1,CASSTGGGTGRDNEQFF
TRBV7-9,.,TRBJ1-4,.,CASSLAGSNEKLFF
TRBV4-1,.,TRBJ2-1,TRBD2,CASSQDFRGGYNEQFF
TRBV15,.,TRBJ2-1,TRBD1,CATSRRDSSNEQFF
TRBV6-5,.,TRBJ1-5,.,CASSYRQTNQPQHF
TRBV28,.,TRBJ2-7,TRBD2,CASRAHSGGKPYEQYF
TRBV4-2,few,TRBJ1-2,.,CASSQESGINYGYTF
TRBV25-1,.,TRBJ2-5,TRBD2,CASIESGSGETQYF